The following is a T cell receptor (beta chain) sequence with its context. Splitting the CD4+ cells yielded a CD45RA+ naive subset and a CD45RA-negative memory subset. This sample was taken from a study of shared clonotypes between healthy human individuals. CDR1 is KGHSH, CDR2 LQKENI, per germline. Trimming stripped 6 bases from V and 4 bases from J, with 9 bases between. This CDR3 spans 12 amino acids. The authors split each subset's genomic DNA evenly across several immunoSEQ plates. The repertoire was sequenced with immunoSEQ multiplex PCR; TCRdb's copy has only in-frame clones and lacks some. There are approximately 320,000 clones in the sample; under 80% occur only once, and 10% lies in the top ten.

The receptor's source is a man aged 25 to 45 in good health. Sequencing was carried out using memory CD4+ T cells sorted from blood. Subset in this sample: CD45RA-negative fraction. The chain has TRBV18 and TRBJ1-1; D gene ambiguous. The chain's CDR3 is CASSVGSTEAFF. The CDR3 nucleotides read TGTGCCAGCTCTGTGGGCTCCACTGAAGCTTTCTTT.